A selection of T cell receptor beta chains follows, all from one sample in a study of blood T cells in healthy people across ages. Via MiXCR, TCRdb re-called the 5' RACE reads, giving one row per CDR3 protein. The data hold about 1.4 million distinct CDR3 sequences, with around 59% observed a single time. Sample: blood. The origin of the receptors is a man aged 18 to 30 in good health. Both conserved end residues are trimmed from each CDR3.

V	J	CDR3
TRBV29-1	TRBJ1-2	SVQGGAANYGYT
TRBV6-5	TRBJ1-6	ASSRTVEDSPLH
TRBV4-1	TRBJ2-4	ASSQGTVAKNIQY
TRBV28	TRBJ2-1	ASRLTTISLHNEQF
TRBV2	TRBJ1-1	ASSGEGTEAF
TRBV7-2	TRBJ2-1	ASSLASTGLVYNEQF
TRBV5-1	-	ASSMYGSRGETQY
TRBV18	TRBJ2-5	ASSPPSRQETQY
TRBV6-5	TRBJ2-5	ASSYSSWGRETQY
TRBV4-3	-	ASSHGPTGIEQY
TRBV7-2	TRBJ2-7	ASSLGRRGRPYEQY
TRBV27	TRBJ2-1	ASTHIARVGNEQF
TRBV6-2/TRBV6-3	TRBJ2-5	ASSFPSFPETQY
TRBV5-1	TRBJ2-4	ASSLIPQGGNIQY
TRBV7-3	-	ASSLGPSSYNEQY
TRBV7-9	TRBJ1-1	ASSLAVTEAF
TRBV12-3/TRBV12-4	TRBJ2-3	ASSLALAVDTQY
TRBV4-1	TRBJ2-7	ASSQDTPDYEQY
TRBV7-9	TRBJ2-7	ASSSPTHPDPDTHYEQY
TRBV7-2	TRBJ2-5	ASSLVGAGVLETQY
TRBV3-1	TRBJ2-5	ASSTEEGQETQY
TRBV29-1	TRBJ2-5	SASRRSGRQETQY
TRBV11-2	TRBJ2-3	ASSLDLVDTQY
TRBV7-9	TRBJ2-1	AIPRQGAYNEQF
TRBV9	TRBJ2-1	ASSVDAGGAGYYNEQF
TRBV4-3	TRBJ1-2	ASSPRLLGSNSYGYT
TRBV10-3	TRBJ2-7	AISDPDRERGYEQY
TRBV4-2	TRBJ2-1	ASSKPFSGTTTYNEQF
TRBV29-1	-	SIIVQGDEQY